Shown below are 6 T cell receptor beta chains from a single sample sequenced in a study of T cell repertoires in cytomegalovirus infection. TCRdb fed the reads into MiXCR, producing one record per CDR3 protein. The sample holds approximately 910,000 distinct CDR3 sequences, around 32% seen once. Their antigen targets remain unknown. Sample: cultured CD8+ T cells from PBMCs, taken from culture after CMV antigen stimulation. These receptor sequences come from a human donor in good health (CMV status not recorded). Some clones in this sample may be carry-over from other donors' samples.

The V gene is TRBV4-1, the J gene TRBJ2-1; a possible D gene is TRBD1 (8 bases). Germline V gene data show CDR1 as MGHRA and CDR2 as YSYEKL. The CDR3 is 14 residues long. Trimming shortened V by 4 bases and J by 8 bases, and 15 bases separated the two germline ends. The CDR3 here is CASSLRTGRDEQFF. The CDR3 nucleotides read TGCGCCAGCAGCCTACGGACAGGGAGGGATGAGCAGTTCTTC.

In its sample, this clonotype was seen a few times. CDR3: CASSQDKGVTYNEQFF. Written as DNA, the CDR3 is TGCGCCAGCAGCCAAGATAAAGGGGTAACCTACAATGAGCAGTTCTTC. The V gene is TRBV4-3, the J gene TRBJ2-1; TRBD1 is a possible D gene (5 bases). V dropped 0 bases and J dropped 2 bases, with 11 bases sitting between them. CDR1 is LGHNA and CDR2 is YSLEER in the germline V gene. This CDR3 region has 16 residues.

About this clonotype itself: The junction shows a germline mismatch at one end, possibly a read error. The chain uses TRBV9 and TRBJ2-3; 11 bases fit TRBD2. Germline loops: CDR1 SGDLS, CDR2 YYNGEE. This CDR3 has 17 amino acids. The CDR3 nucleotides are TGTGCCAACAGCCTAGACCCTAGCGGGGGGCCCACAGATACGCAGTATTTT. Residues: CANSLDPSGGPTDTQYF.

The J gene is TRBJ1-2, the V gene TRBV19; D gene unclear. The CDR3 consists of 14 residues. Between the trimmed V and J ends, which lost 6 bases and 8 bases, there was a span of 19 bases. The germline V gene has CDR1 LNHDA and CDR2 SQIVND (reference sequence). CDR3 sequence (DNA): TGTGCCAGTAGAACGGGTACCCCCTGGAGAGGCTACACCTTC. This sequence encodes CASRTGTPWRGYTF.

Only a few counts were recorded for this clonotype. The gene calls are TRBV29-1 and TRBJ1-2, with a possible D match to TRBD1 (6 bases). The CDR3 sequence is 12 residues long. V gave up 7 bases and J gave up 3 bases, with 12 bases separating them. CDR1 and CDR2 (germline): SQVTM, ANQGSEA. For the CDR3, the DNA is TGCAGCGCCCCGACAGGCTACTATGGCTACACCTTC. Its translation: CSAPTGYYGYTF. Full variable domain (outside the CDR3, taken from reference TRBV29-1 and TRBJ1-2): SAVISQKPSRDICQRGTSLTIQCQVDSQVTMMFWYRQQPGQSLTLIATANQGSEATYESGFVIDKFPISRPNLTFSTLTVSNMSPEDSSIYLCSAPTGYYGYTFGSGTRLTVV.

Note on this clonotype: The junction departs from germline at one end; a sequencing error may be responsible. The CDR3 bases are TGCAGGGCTAGTAGCCTGACAGATTCACCCCTCCACTTT. Translation gives CRASSLTDSPLHF. The chain links TRBV20-1 to TRBJ1-6; weak D call: TRBD1 (5 bases). Germline assignment: CDR1 DFQATT and CDR2 SNEGSKA (reference sequence). The CDR3 runs 13 residues.